This T cell receptor beta chain was sequenced for a study of Graves' ophthalmopathy and Graves' hyperthyroidism. Amplification of TCR beta CDR3 regions used RNA transcripts. First-round RT-PCR employed HTBI primers, with a second-round multiplex PCR after it. TCRdb called the multiplex PCR reads again in MiXCR, with one record for every CDR3 protein. The data contain 400,000 or so distinct CDR3 sequences, 15% of them singletons. Study outcomes and limitations: Among expanded thyroid clonotypes above 0.001 frequency, most also occurred in blood. Sensitivity of roughly 64% and specificity of less than 75% were achieved by the model that predicted ophthalmopathy progression.

Enrolled hyperthyroidism patients had a new diagnosis, a duration under 2 months, and an age of 18 to 65. The diagnosis was founded upon clinical symptoms, serum thyroxine, TRAb, thyroid ultrasound and orbital computed tomography. This clonotype was observed at least ten times. Its target is not known. The sample was peripheral blood. The TCR originated in a woman aged 18 to 35 with stable Graves' hyperthyroidism.

DNA of the CDR3: TGTGCCAGCAGTTACTCCGCCACTAGCCTGGTCACCGGGGAGCTGTTTTTT. Protein sequence: CASSYSATSLVTGELFF. V gene TRBV6-5 combines with J gene TRBJ2-2; tentatively, D is TRBD2 (6 bases). The germline V gene has CDR1 MNHEY and CDR2 SVGAGI. V lost 0 bases and J 4 bases, leaving 15 bases between the germline ends. This CDR3 spans 17 amino acids.